One and the same sample provided the 7 T cell receptor beta chains below, sequenced in a study of T-cell reconstitution after alpha-beta-depleted transplantation in children. Using unique molecular identifiers, the investigators prepared the TCRbeta library. Using its own MiXCR run on the PCR reads, TCRdb lists one record per CDR3 protein. The data hold approximately 510,000 distinct CDR3 sequences, with approximately 16% observed a single time. The sequencing here drew on PBMCs from the stem cell graft donor, taken from the stem cell graft. The receptors were sampled from a human donor who donated a stem cell graft to a child with acute lymphoblastic leukemia.

The table lists this clonotype with a few counts. The V gene is TRBV20-1, the J gene TRBJ2-1; 10 nucleotides align to TRBD2. The junction had 7 bases not matched to a gene; V was cut back by 4 bases and J by 7 bases. Germline values: CDR1 DFQATT, CDR2 SNEGSKA (reference sequence). The CDR3 extends over 14 amino acids. CDR3 region: CSAMGLARGNEQFF. In nucleotides, the CDR3 is TGCAGTGCTATGGGACTAGCGAGGGGGAATGAGCAGTTCTTC.

This clonotype turned up a few times. The J gene is TRBJ1-1, the V gene TRBV14; TRBD1 matches 8 bases. This CDR3 has 15 residues. Germline V CDR1 and CDR2: SGHDN, FVKESK. Unmatched junction bases numbered 8, after V lost 4 bases and J lost 4 bases. The CDR3 DNA follows: TGTGCCAGCAGCCCAGGGGGCGCGTTAGGCACTGAAGCTTTCTTT. Its translation: CASSPGGALGTEAFF.

This clonotype occurred a few times. This CDR3 is CASSESLSSYEQYF. The CDR3 DNA reads as TGTGCCAGCTCAGAGAGCTTAAGCTCCTACGAGCAGTACTTC. V and J are TRBV18 and TRBJ2-7, with D unresolved. The germline gives CDR1 KGHSH, CDR2 LQKENI. The CDR3 has 14 residues. The V and J ends lost 5 bases and 0 bases respectively, with 11 bases between them.

The J gene is TRBJ1-4, the V gene TRBV12-3 or TRBV12-4, with D hard to call. The germline V and J ends were trimmed by 8 bases and 10 bases, with 20 bases remaining between them. The CDR3 runs to 14 residues. The CDR3 coding sequence is TGTGCCAGCTACAGCTCCTTGAGAGATTCAAAACTGTTTTTT. Its translation: CASYSSLRDSKLFF.

The V gene is TRBV7-2, the J gene TRBJ2-5; D is unclear. Germline loops: CDR1 SGHTA, CDR2 FQGNSA. Trimming pared 3 bases from V and 1 base from J, leaving 9 bases between. CDR3 length: 14 amino acids. DNA of the CDR3: TGTGCCAGCAGCTTCCCCTGGCCCCAAGAGACCCAGTACTTC. This gives the protein CASSFPWPQETQYF.

In its sample, this clonotype was seen once. The chain uses TRBV29-1 and TRBJ2-7, with D tentatively TRBD2 (6 bases). CDR1 SQVTM and CDR2 ANQGSEA come from the germline V gene. Between the trimmed V and J ends, which lost 3 bases and 5 bases, there was a span of 17 bases. This CDR3 spans 14 amino acids. CDR3 protein: CSVDGAGSSHEQYF. CDR3 sequence (DNA): TGCAGCGTTGATGGGGCGGGAAGTAGCCACGAGCAGTACTTC.

V usage is TRBV15 and J usage is TRBJ2-3; D remains unclear. The germline V gene encodes CDR1 LNHNV and CDR2 YYDKDF (reference sequence). There are 12 residues in the CDR3. Between the trimmed V and J ends, which lost 3 bases and 4 bases, there was a span of 5 bases. The CDR3 coding sequence is TGTGCCACCAGCAGCCACCCAGATACGCAGTATTTT. Protein product: CATSSHPDTQYF.